Below are 26 T cell receptor beta chains sequenced from a single sample in a study of T cell responses to AZD1222 COVID-19 vaccine. Here immunoSEQ multiplex PCR was the method, and the copy in TCRdb shows in-frame clones only, minus some. Among roughly 120,000 clones listed, 85% to 90% were seen once. Sequenced material: peripheral blood, taken on day 0 of AZD1222 vaccination. These receptors all stem from an adult in good health.

CDR3 residues: CASSLGRGVGSYEQYF. The CDR3 DNA reads TGTGCCAGCAGCCTGGGCCGGGGAGTTGGATCCTACGAGCAGTACTTC. This chain links TRBV27 with TRBJ2-7, with D tentatively TRBD2 (5 bases). Between the trimmed V and J ends, which lost 6 bases and 1 base, there was a span of 19 bases. The CDR3 is 16 amino acids. The germline CDR1 and CDR2 sequences are MNHEY and SMNVEV (reference sequence).

The V gene is TRBV7-2, the J gene TRBJ2-5, with 7 bases identical to TRBD2. The CDR3 extends over 14 amino acids. Germline V gene data show CDR1 as SGHTA and CDR2 as FQGNSA. V dropped 4 bases and J dropped 2; count of bases not matched to a gene: 4. The CDR3 here is CASSSQRGQETQYF. CDR3 DNA sequence: TGTGCCAGCAGCTCCCAGCGGGGTCAAGAGACCCAGTACTTC.

The rearrangement joins TRBV14 to TRBJ1-4; D is possibly TRBD1 (6 bases). V dropped 3 bases and J dropped 7 bases, with 9 bases sitting between them. Germline CDR1 is SGHDN and CDR2 is FVKESK. The CDR3 is 13 amino acids. CDR3 amino acids: CASSQGAVEKLFF. CDR3 bases: TGTGCCAGCAGCCAGGGGGCGGTTGAAAAACTGTTTTTT.

The chain has TRBV18 and TRBJ2-2, with TRBD1 matching over 7 bases. Germline V gene lookup returns CDR1 KGHSH and CDR2 LQKENI. Trimming cost V 8 bases and J 0 bases; bases outside gene matches: 9. There are 16 residues in the CDR3. The CDR3 sequence is CASPSRQGANTGELFF. The DNA of the CDR3 is TGTGCCAGCCCAAGCCGACAGGGAGCGAACACCGGGGAGCTGTTTTTT. Combining the CDR3 with reference TRBV18 and TRBJ2-2 gives the whole variable domain NAGVMQNPRHLVRRRGQEARLRCSPMKGHSHVYWYRQLPEEGLKFMVYLQKENIIDESGMPKERFSAEFPKEGPSILRIQQVVRGDSAAYFCASPSRQGANTGELFFGEGSRLTVL.

This sequence joins TRBV12-3 or TRBV12-4 and TRBJ1-2; tentative D call: TRBD1 (6 bases). Trimming cost V 8 bases and J 6 bases, with 16 bases left between them. The CDR3 totals 13 residues. CDR3 region: CASSNWAGDGYTF. CDR3 nucleotide sequence: TGTGCCAGCTCTAACTGGGCAGGGGATGGCTACACCTTC.

This sequence joins TRBV9 and TRBJ2-2; D gene uncertain. This CDR3 has 15 amino acids. Trimming removed 0 bases at V and 5 bases at J, with 11 bases between. Germline CDR1 SGDLS, CDR2 YYNGEE. CDR3 sequence: CASSVGRRETGELFF. The CDR3, as DNA: TGTGCCAGCAGCGTAGGTAGACGAGAAACCGGGGAGCTGTTTTTT. The full variable domain, in which reference TRBV9 and TRBJ2-2 provide the parts outside the CDR3, is DSGVTQTPKHLITATGQRVTLRCSPRSGDLSVYWYQQSLDQGLQFLIQYYNGEERAKGNILERFSAQQFPDLHSELNLSSLELGDSALYFCASSVGRRETGELFFGEGSRLTVL.

This sequence joins TRBV5-4 and TRBJ2-2; D uncertain. Germline V gene lookup returns CDR1 SGHNT and CDR2 YYREEE (reference sequence). V dropped 4 bases and J dropped 6 bases, with 10 bases sitting between them. This CDR3 region has 13 residues. CDR3 coding DNA: TGTGCCAGCAGCCCCATGGTGGCCGGGGAGCTGTTTTTT. Translation gives CASSPMVAGELFF.

This clone was seen repeatedly, ten times or more. The chain joins TRBV15 to TRBJ1-1; D ambiguous. The CDR3 consists of 13 residues. CDR1 is LNHNV and CDR2 is YYDKDF in the germline V gene (reference sequence). The germline V and J ends were trimmed by 0 bases and 1 base, with 3 bases remaining between them. Here the CDR3 reads CATSRERNTEAFF. The CDR3 nucleotides are TGTGCCACCAGCAGAGAAAGGAACACTGAAGCTTTCTTT.

This clone showed up just once. Other DNA sequences within the sample encode an identical CDR3. The chain uses TRBV6-5 and TRBJ2-5, with a tentative D call TRBD1 (6 bases). The V end lost 3 bases, the J end lost 5 bases, and 7 bases lay between the germline ends. The CDR3 loop spans 12 amino acids. Germline V lookup: CDR1 MNHEY, CDR2 SVGAGI. As DNA, the CDR3 is TGTGCCAGCAGTTATAGGGGGGAGACCCAGTACTTC. Its translation: CASSYRGETQYF.

The chain combines TRBV3-1 (or the pseudogene TRBV3-2) with TRBJ2-3; 8 bases align to TRBD2. The germline V gene encodes CDR1 LGHDT and CDR2 YNNKEL (reference sequence). CDR3 length: 15 residues. Trimming cost V 4 bases and J 0 bases; bases outside gene matches: 3. CDR3 sequence reads: CASSLIAGSTDTQYF. CDR3 bases: TGTGCCAGCAGCCTTATAGCGGGGAGCACAGATACGCAGTATTTT.

This sequence joins TRBV4-1 and TRBJ2-5; no reliable D call. The germline gives CDR1 MGHRA, CDR2 YSYEKL. CDR3 length: 14 residues. V lost 1 base and J 4 bases, leaving 10 bases between the germline ends. The CDR3 coding sequence is TGCGCCAGCAGCCAAGGACAAGTGGGAGAGACCCAGTACTTC. Encoded protein: CASSQGQVGETQYF.

The rearrangement uses TRBV4-3 and TRBJ1-2; 7 bases match TRBD1. There are 21 residues in the CDR3. Germline V gene sequence: CDR1 LGHNA, CDR2 YSLEER. V gave up 0 bases and J gave up 2 bases; unmatched junction bases: 21. The CDR3 region has the DNA TGCGCCAGCAGCCAAGATCCTGTCTTTGCGCCGACAGGGTATCGGAACTATGGCTACACCTTC. It translates to CASSQDPVFAPTGYRNYGYTF.

The CDR3 spells CASSSGETQYF. CDR3 nucleotides: TGTGCCAGCAGTTCCGGGGAGACCCAGTACTTC. V is TRBV6-2 or TRBV6-3 and J is TRBJ2-5; no reliable D call. The germline V gene encodes CDR1 MNHEY and CDR2 SVGEGT. There are 11 residues in the CDR3. Trimming took off 4 bases at V and 5 bases at J, with 5 bases between the two ends.

The J gene is TRBJ2-5, the V gene TRBV28; 7 bases fit TRBD1. Germline CDR1 and CDR2: MDHEN and SYDVKM. V was pared by 6 bases and J by 5 bases, with 12 bases of the junction left unmatched. CDR3 length: 15 amino acids. DNA of the CDR3: TGTGCCAGCAGCCGCCAGACAGGGTCTGTGGAGACCCAGTACTTC. Protein product: CASSRQTGSVETQYF.

This clone was recorded once. The V and J genes are TRBV29-1 and TRBJ1-5; a weak D match, TRBD1 (6 bases). There are 14 residues in the CDR3. Trimming removed 4 bases from V and 0 bases from J, with 10 bases in between. Germline V gene data show CDR1 as SQVTM and CDR2 as ANQGSEA. The CDR3 sequence: CSVGTDYSNQPQHF. CDR3 bases: TGCAGCGTTGGGACAGATTATAGCAATCAGCCCCAGCATTTT.

V gene TRBV4-3 combines with J gene TRBJ1-3, with D perhaps matching TRBD1 (5 bases). The CDR3 is 16 amino acids. Per the germline V gene, CDR1 is LGHNA and CDR2 is YSLEER. Trimming stripped 3 bases from V and 2 bases from J, with 14 bases between. The CDR3 sequence: CASSHSDSYTGNTIYF. The DNA for the CDR3 is TGCGCCAGCAGCCACTCCGACAGCTACACTGGAAACACCATATATTTT.

This chain connects TRBV5-6 to TRBJ1-1; D ambiguous. CDR3 length: 15 amino acids. In germline, CDR1 is SGHDT, CDR2 YYEEEE. The V and J ends lost 0 bases and 1 base respectively, with 10 bases between them. The CDR3 DNA is TGTGCCAGCAGCTTGGAGATGGGTACGAACACTGAAGCTTTCTTT. It yields the protein CASSLEMGTNTEAFF.

The table lists this clone with a count of one. V and J are TRBV27 and TRBJ1-2, with TRBD1 matching 9 bases. V was pared by 0 bases and J by 5 bases, with 4 bases of the junction left unmatched. CDR1 and CDR2 (germline): MNHEY, SMNVEV (reference sequence). The CDR3 has 15 amino acids. The CDR3 DNA follows: TGTGCCAGCAGTTTATCTGGGACAGGGATTTATGGCTACACCTTC. Translating it yields CASSLSGTGIYGYTF.

The chain carries TRBV6-2 or TRBV6-3 and TRBJ1-5, with TRBD1 matching over 7 bases. Germline V gene lookup returns CDR1 MNHEY and CDR2 SVGEGT. Germline trimming cut 5 bases from V and 2 bases from J; bases unmatched to any gene: 6. CDR3 length equals 15 residues. The CDR3 loop reads CASSKTGEGNQPQHF. CDR3 DNA sequence: TGTGCCAGCAGTAAAACAGGGGAAGGCAATCAGCCCCAGCATTTT.

This chain connects TRBV6-5 to TRBJ1-3, with D maybe TRBD1 (6 bases). V shed 10 bases and J shed 0 bases, with 16 bases lying between them. CDR3 length: 15 residues. CDR1 and CDR2 (germline): MNHEY, SVGAGI. The CDR3 nucleotides are TGTGCCACTTCTTCGACAGGCTCCTCTGGAAACACCATATATTTT. Translating gives CATSSTGSSGNTIYF.

The chain joins TRBV4-1 to TRBJ1-2, with 10 bases identical to TRBD1. V shed 1 base, J shed 4 bases, and the junction held 3 bases outside the gene matches. The CDR3 spans 15 residues. Germline V gene data show CDR1 as MGHRA and CDR2 as YSYEKL. The CDR3: CASSQGQGASYGYTF. The CDR3 DNA reads as TGCGCCAGCAGCCAAGGACAGGGGGCGAGCTATGGCTACACCTTC.

J is TRBJ1-5 and V is TRBV28; D is perhaps TRBD1 (5 bases). Germline V gene lookup returns CDR1 MDHEN and CDR2 SYDVKM. V was cut by 5 bases and J by 5 bases, with 13 bases left in between. This CDR3 has 14 residues. The CDR3 loop is CASSGASPYQPQHF. The CDR3 DNA reads TGTGCCAGCAGTGGGGCTTCCCCCTATCAGCCCCAGCATTTT.

For the CDR3, the DNA is TGTGCCAGCAGCTTAGAGCCAGGTAGCTATGGCTACACCTTC. Amino acid sequence: CASSLEPGSYGYTF. This chain connects TRBV7-2 to TRBJ1-2; D unclear. Per the germline V gene, CDR1 is SGHTA and CDR2 is FQGNSA. CDR3 length equals 14 residues. Deletions cut 1 base from V and 4 bases from J, with 10 bases between. The variable domain in full, completed from reference TRBV7-2 and TRBJ1-2, reads GAGVSQSPSNKVTEKGKDVELRCDPISGHTALYWYRQSLGQGLEFLIYFQGNSAPDKSGLPSDRFSAERTGGSVSTLTIQRTQQEDSAVYLCASSLEPGSYGYTFGSGTRLTVV.

This chain joins TRBV12-3 or TRBV12-4 and TRBJ2-5, with no clear D. The CDR3 runs to 12 residues. The ends were cut back, 2 bases at V and 7 bases at J, with 8 bases in the middle. The CDR3 nucleotides are TGTGCCAGCAGTTTAACCCCTGGGACCCAGTACTTC. Amino acid sequence: CASSLTPGTQYF.

The rearrangement links TRBV19 to TRBJ1-5; the match to TRBD1 covers 7 bases. The CDR3 runs 14 residues. Germline lookup yields CDR1 LNHDA and CDR2 SQIVND (reference sequence). With V trimmed by 4 bases and J by 5 bases, 5 bases remained unmatched. For the CDR3, the DNA is TGTGCCAGTAGTACTAGACAGGGCGATCAGCCCCAGCATTTT. Its translation: CASSTRQGDQPQHF.

V usage is TRBV7-2 and J usage is TRBJ1-5; D remains ambiguous. The germline V and J ends were trimmed by 1 base and 3 bases, with 10 bases remaining between them. Germline lookup yields CDR1 SGHTA and CDR2 FQGNSA. The CDR3 is 15 amino acids. The CDR3 sequence is CASSLEGNANQPQHF. The DNA of the CDR3 is TGTGCCAGCAGCTTAGAGGGTAACGCCAATCAGCCCCAGCATTTT.